This T cell receptor (beta chain) stems from a study of blood T cells in healthy people across ages (dated by TCRdb to between 2014 and 2017). General notes on the study: In model experiments, roughly one uniquely barcoded TCR beta cDNA molecule per two T cells was captured by template switching. The donors were divided into four age groups: young (average about 15 years), middle-aged (approximately 39), aged (about 62) and long-lived (around 87). Age-related changes in TCR beta repertoire diversity were measured in the study by deep sequencing normalized with unique cDNA molecular identifiers. Two additional independent replicas of 1 million unique cDNA reads from the same blood draw were analyzed for two donors (one aged 18 to 30 and one aged 80 or older).

This clonotype was counted a few times. Its antigen remains undetermined. Per-nucleotide qualities are absent, and no much larger clonotype sits a single base away. Systemically healthy Caucasian individuals from Russia, over 30 in total and aged about 6 to 100 years, were included as donors. Around 10 milliliters of peripheral blood were drawn from each donor into EDTA-treated Vacutainer tubes. Ficoll-Paque density-gradient centrifugation was used to isolate PBMCs, with at least 7 million per sample. Total RNA was extracted from PBMCs with Trizol reagent, with at least 6 micrograms obtained per sample. Naive CD45RAhigh/CD27high T cell percentages were measured by flow cytometry on a PBMC aliquot from every donor. The CDR3 covers 15 residues, taking in both the cysteine and the phenylalanine. Of the read, only the CDR3 DNA is kept; its 45 bases are in frame from base 1. The germline V gene encodes CDR1 MDHEN and CDR2 SYDVKM.

Study-wide conclusions, independent of this receptor: The long-lived group showed more naive CD4+ T cells, fewer expanded clones and increased TCR diversity than the aged group, suggesting age selection. Because the CMV infection status of the donors was unknown, age-related changes in expanded clonotypes may potentially have been confounded. As age increased, observed TCR beta diversity per million T cells dropped in a roughly linear way, and a significant reduction was already evident by age 40. Conclusive comparison of naive and antigen-experienced compartments was prevented by the profiling of bulk unsorted PBMCs. Estimates of total diversity based on one million sequenced T cells were considered lower bounds and underestimates. There was a strong correlation between observed TCR beta diversity and the percentage of naive T cells measured by flow cytometry.

Receptor libraries were prepared by 5' RACE. Sequenced using an Illumina HiSeq 2500. A second roughly 6 to 11 cycle PCR used a sample-barcoded 5' primer and a J-beta primer mix. A template-switch 5' adaptor carrying 12 random nucleotides introduced a unique molecular identifier onto each TCR beta cDNA molecule. Each sample yielded at least 2.5 million CDR3-containing paired-end reads. First-strand cDNA synthesis was performed from all RNA using the Mint cDNA synthesis kit, with priming by a TRBC-specific oligonucleotide. All cDNA was treated with uracil-DNA glycosylase and then went through a first 18-cycle PCR with the universal primers M1SS and BC2_uni_R. The original methods were these. Each sample was normalized by randomly selecting 1 million high-quality reads, each carrying a distinct molecular identifier. Reads sharing molecular identifiers were discarded rather than binned into consensus sequences. CDR3 identification, clonotype clustering and error correction used MiTCR with a Q25 quality threshold and the strictest error-elimination algorithm. A nonparametric unseen species model with Euler transformation was used to estimate a lower bound on total TCR beta diversity. TCRdb reanalyzed the raw reads on its own, using fastp at Q25 for trimming and MiXCR for clone calling, and kept in-frame beta chains. Every distinct CDR3 protein forms one entry, paired with its most common genes and DNA. TCRdb assigned the V and J calls; the authors' analysis was not used. Within this sample are about 800,000 distinct CDR3 sequences, with roughly 25% of them counted one time only. Approximately 3.7% of the sample comes from the top ten.

The sample was also linked to a second study, of T cells of mothers and their children. As the second study states: Nine systemically healthy Caucasian individuals served as donors, namely three mothers together with their six children. cDNA synthesis used all of the extracted RNA, with roughly 1.5 ug of RNA in each 15 ul reaction. In the second PCR, the M1S primer added sample barcodes and 2-4 random nucleotides. More than 8.5 million TCR beta CDR3 reads were obtained from each mother, and roughly 3 million reads were obtained from each child. In both related and unrelated pairs, thymic selection shapes the output of TCR recombination in a similar way, with inherited differences having only a minor effect. Related mother-child pairs always showed normalized repertoire overlap that was slightly higher than in unrelated mother-child pairs, though the difference was never significant. No persistent microchimeric T cell clones were detected, at a sensitivity of roughly 100 clones per million clonotypes. To look for features that set related mother-child pairs apart from unrelated individuals, the researchers ran deep NGS to compare the TCR beta repertoires of mothers and children. On average, the children were roughly 11 +/- 4 years old, while the mothers were about 40 +/- 4 years old. After adapter ligation was performed with NEBNext reagents, the libraries were sequenced on an Illumina HiSeq 2000 with 100+100 nt paired-end reads. Mother and child libraries were prepared a month apart and sequenced in separate runs to prevent cross-contamination. Between roughly 500,000 and 2,100,000 distinct TCR beta clonotypes were identified per donor. Naive TCR beta clonotypes were estimated from low-frequency clonotypes matched to each donor's FACS-determined naive share, without sorting.

Sequenced sample: blood. This receptor chain uses TRBV28 and TRBJ2-5, with a weak D call of TRBD2 (5 bases match). The J call may be mistaken, given a closer DNA end match to TRBJ2-1. The TCR originated in a boy younger than 18 in good health. The DNA sequence is TGTGCCAGCAGTTTAATGGGGAGTGAGCACAATGAGCAGTTCTTC. It translates as CASSLMGSEHNEQFF.